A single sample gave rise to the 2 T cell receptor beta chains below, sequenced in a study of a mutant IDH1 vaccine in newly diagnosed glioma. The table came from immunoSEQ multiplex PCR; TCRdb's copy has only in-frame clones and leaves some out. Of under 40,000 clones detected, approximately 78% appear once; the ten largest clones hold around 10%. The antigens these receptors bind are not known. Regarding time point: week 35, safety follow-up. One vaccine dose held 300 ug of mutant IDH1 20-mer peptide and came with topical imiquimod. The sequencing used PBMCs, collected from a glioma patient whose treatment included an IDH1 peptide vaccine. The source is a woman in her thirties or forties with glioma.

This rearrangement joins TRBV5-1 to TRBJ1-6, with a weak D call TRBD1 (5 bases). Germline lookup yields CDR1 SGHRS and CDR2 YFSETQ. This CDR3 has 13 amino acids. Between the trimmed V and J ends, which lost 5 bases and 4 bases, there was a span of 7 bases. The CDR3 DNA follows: TGCGCCAGCAGTGACAGTTATAATTCACCCCTCCACTTT. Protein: CASSDSYNSPLHF.

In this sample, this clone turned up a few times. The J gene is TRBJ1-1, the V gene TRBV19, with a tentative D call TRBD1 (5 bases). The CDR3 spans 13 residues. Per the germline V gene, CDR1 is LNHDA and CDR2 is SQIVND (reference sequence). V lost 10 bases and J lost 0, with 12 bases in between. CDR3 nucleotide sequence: TGTGCCACCGGGACCGACATGAACACTGAAGCTTTCTTT. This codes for CATGTDMNTEAFF.